This T cell receptor (beta chain) is from a study of cytomegalovirus exposure and HLA in healthy donors. The overall study: The 100 to 150 validation repertoires and the approximately 670 first-cohort repertoires shared a platform, a later analysis reported. Regarding the study as a whole: CMV antigen specificity of three CMV-associated chains was confirmed in vitro. According to the study, around 160 TCR beta chains were cytomegalovirus-associated.

The ends lost 0 bases at V and 1 base at J; junction bases unmatched: 6. Germline V CDR1 and CDR2: MGHRA, YSYEKL. The CDR3 has 18 residues. Data came from immunoSEQ multiplex PCR; TCRdb stores just in-frame clones and leaves some out. The data show 60,000 or so clones, 90% to 95% seen once. On this clone itself: Its target is not known.

The chain combines TRBV4-1 with TRBJ2-3; 11 bases are shared with TRBD2. The sequenced material came from PBMCs. This TCR was sampled from a woman between 18 and 30 years old in good health and CMV-seronegative. CDR3 loop: CASSQDGAGLAGTDTQYF. The CDR3 DNA reads as TGCGCCAGCAGCCAAGATGGGGCGGGACTAGCGGGCACAGATACGCAGTATTTT.